The 16 T cell receptor beta chains below all came from one sample that was sequenced in a study of T cells in Graves' hyperthyroidism and ophthalmopathy. Amplification of TCR beta CDR3 regions was performed using RNA transcripts as template. The HTBI primer set served for first-round RT-PCR of the TCR CDR3. MiXCR, run by TCRdb on the multiplex PCR reads, gives a single entry per CDR3 protein. The repertoire consists of 550,000 to 700,000 distinct CDR3 sequences, with roughly 15% occurring once and the leading ten covering 3.5% to 4.5%. Specimen: blood. The receptor set was obtained from a woman aged 40 to 50 with Graves' ophthalmopathy.

This rearrangement joins TRBV29-1 to TRBJ1-3; possibly TRBD1 for D (5 bases). Looked up from germline, CDR1 is SQVTM and CDR2 is ANQGSEA. Trimming took 0 bases from V and 3 from J, leaving 9 bases between them. This CDR3 is built from 14 residues. The CDR3 region is CSVEDRGSGNTIYF. The CDR3 DNA sequence: TGCAGCGTTGAAGATCGGGGCAGTGGAAACACCATATATTTT.

This clonotype was picked up many times. The rearrangement joins TRBV11-2 to TRBJ2-1; weak D call: TRBD2 (5 bases). The CDR3 consists of 14 residues. Germline assignment: CDR1 SGHAT and CDR2 FQNNGV. The ends were cut back, 4 bases at V and 4 bases at J, with 11 bases in the middle. In nucleotides, the CDR3 is TGTGCCAGCAGCTCTAGGACTTTTTACAATGAGCAGTTCTTC. Its protein product is CASSSRTFYNEQFF.

The V call is TRBV4-2, the J call TRBJ1-2; 7 positions match TRBD1. Germline V gene sequence: CDR1 LGHNA, CDR2 YNFKEQ. Germline trimming cut 6 bases from V and 3 bases from J; bases unmatched to any gene: 7. CDR3 length: 14 amino acids. The CDR3 DNA reads TGTGCCAGCAGTCGACAGGGTAATCACTATGGCTACACCTTC. This sequence encodes CASSRQGNHYGYTF.

In this sample, this clonotype turned up many times. V is TRBV19 and J is TRBJ1-5, with 7 nucleotides matching TRBD1. The CDR3 loop spans 16 amino acids. Germline lookup yields CDR1 LNHDA and CDR2 SQIVND (reference sequence). Trimming took 3 bases from V and 2 from J; bases not matched to a gene: 7. The chain's CDR3 is CASSMNRGWGNQPQHF. The CDR3 DNA follows: TGTGCCAGTAGTATGAACAGGGGATGGGGCAATCAGCCCCAGCATTTT.

This clonotype was counted a few times. One end of the junction varies from germline; a read error may be responsible. The genes are TRBV20-1 and TRBJ2-4; tentatively, D is TRBD2 (7 bases). Germline CDR1 is DFQATT and CDR2 is SNEGSKA (reference sequence). The CDR3 length is 12 residues. As DNA, the CDR3 is TGCAGTGCTAGGGGGGAGGGGGACATTCAGCACTTC. It yields the protein CSARGEGDIQHF.

The sample holds a few counts of this clonotype. A much larger clone is a single base away; this may be a read error. V usage is TRBV10-1 and J usage is TRBJ2-7; the D gene is possibly TRBD1 (6 bases). The V end was cut by 0 bases, the J end by 9 bases, with 21 bases between. This CDR3 has 16 residues. CDR1 is WNHNN, CDR2 SYGVQD, per germline (reference sequence). The CDR3: CASSESRTAPRDGQYF. The CDR3 coding sequence is TGCGCCAGCAGTGAGTCCCGGACAGCCCCCCGGGACGGGCAGTACTTC.

In its sample, this clonotype was seen many times. The rearrangement joins TRBV27 to TRBJ2-7; 9 bases are shared with TRBD1. Looked up from germline, CDR1 is MNHEY and CDR2 is SMNVEV (reference sequence). This CDR3 region has 14 residues. V lost 7 bases and J lost 4; bases outside the gene matches: 8. CDR3 nucleotides: TGTGCCAGCAAGGCGGGACAGGGACCTTACGAGCAGTACTTC. Its protein product is CASKAGQGPYEQYF.

This clonotype was counted many times. The chain combines TRBV28 with TRBJ2-5; TRBD2 matches 9 bases. With 6 bases clipped from V and 3 bases from J, the junction kept 2 bases outside the gene matches. Germline V gene sequence: CDR1 MDHEN, CDR2 SYDVKM. The CDR3 has 13 residues. The CDR3 DNA sequence: TGTGCCAGCAGCATAGCGGGAGAAGAGACCCAGTACTTC. Encoded protein: CASSIAGEETQYF.

This clonotype was seen ten or more times. V is TRBV30 and J is TRBJ1-5; D remains ambiguous. This CDR3 region has 13 residues. V gave up 3 bases and J gave up 1 base, with 7 bases separating them. Germline V gene data show CDR1 as GTSNPN and CDR2 as SVGIG (reference sequence). This CDR3 reads CAWSTDSNQPQHF. The CDR3 coding sequence is TGTGCCTGGAGCACGGACAGCAATCAGCCCCAGCATTTT.

This chain uses TRBV3-1 with TRBJ1-5; no clear D. The CDR3 is 13 residues long. The V and J ends lost 4 bases and 9 bases respectively, with 13 bases between them. Germline-derived CDR1 and CDR2 are LGHDT and YNNKEL (reference sequence). The CDR3 loop is CASSRTVGAPQHF. The CDR3 DNA reads TGTGCCAGCAGCCGGACCGTCGGTGCGCCCCAGCATTTT.

This clonotype was observed a few times. V and J are TRBV4-1 and TRBJ1-2, with D possibly being TRBD1 (5 bases). From germline, CDR1 is MGHRA and CDR2 YSYEKL. CDR3 length: 16 residues. Trimming took 1 base from V and 4 from J, leaving 16 bases between them. CDR3 sequence reads: CASSQVIPRVGYGYTF. The CDR3 DNA is TGCGCCAGCAGCCAAGTTATCCCCAGGGTCGGCTATGGCTACACCTTC.

The chain couples TRBV20-1 to TRBJ2-7; TRBD2 aligns across 10 bases. The germline gives CDR1 DFQATT, CDR2 SNEGSKA (reference sequence). The junction had 3 bases not matched to a gene; V was cut back by 7 bases and J by 3 bases. This CDR3 has 12 amino acids. CDR3 nucleotide sequence: TGCAGTGTTCTAGCGGGAGACTACGAGCAGTACTTC. It translates to CSVLAGDYEQYF.

This clonotype was counted ten times or more. The chain uses TRBV6-5 and TRBJ2-2; the D gene is possibly TRBD2 (5 bases). V lost 2 bases and J 1 base, leaving 11 bases between the germline ends. CDR1 MNHEY and CDR2 SVGAGI come from the germline V gene. The CDR3 is 16 amino acids. In DNA, the CDR3 is TGTGCCAGCAGTTACGGTGGGAGAGTGAACACCGGGGAGCTGTTTTTT. It encodes CASSYGGRVNTGELFF.

The table lists this clonotype with many counts. CDR3 residues: CASSYGTGRSYEQYF. The CDR3 DNA follows: TGTGCCAGCAGTTACGGGACCGGGAGGTCCTACGAGCAGTACTTC. The genes are TRBV6-5 and TRBJ2-7; 7 bases are a match to TRBD2. The germline V gene has CDR1 MNHEY and CDR2 SVGAGI. The CDR3 is 15 amino acids. V lost 2 bases and J lost 1; bases outside the gene matches: 5.

This clonotype has ten or more counts. V and J are TRBV6-2 or TRBV6-3 and TRBJ1-5; 7 nucleotides match TRBD1. Germline assignment: CDR1 MNHEY and CDR2 SVGEGT. The CDR3 runs to 15 residues. Germline trimming cut 0 bases from V and 9 bases from J; bases unmatched to any gene: 8. The CDR3 nucleotides are TGTGCCAGCAGTTACTCGATGACAGGGTCCGTGCCCCAGCATTTT. It yields the protein CASSYSMTGSVPQHF.

This clonotype was seen many times. The V gene is TRBV27, the J gene TRBJ2-1; D is perhaps TRBD2 (5 bases). This CDR3 spans 12 amino acids. Germline lookup yields CDR1 MNHEY and CDR2 SMNVEV (reference sequence). V gave up 6 bases and J gave up 3 bases, with 6 bases separating them. The CDR3: CASSGNYNEQFF. The CDR3 nucleotides are TGTGCCAGCAGCGGGAACTACAATGAGCAGTTCTTC.